These T cell receptor beta chains were read from a single sample in a study of blood T cell repertoires in COVID-19. The repertoire was sequenced with immunoSEQ multiplex PCR; TCRdb's copy has only in-frame clones and lacks some. The sample records over 150,000 clones, 80% to 85% being singletons. Material: peripheral blood. All receptors come from a woman aged 80 or older with active or convalescent COVID-19. Both conserved end residues are part of each CDR3. The D gene is left open where the match is weak. The listing skips clone size in some rows; elsewhere it reads once, few, many or a size class.

j_call,v_call,clone_size,d_call,cdr3_nt,cdr3_aa
TRBJ2-6,TRBV7-2,NA,NA,TGTGCCAGCAGCTTATCCTGGCTGACTGGGGCCAACGTCCTGACTTTC,CASSLSWLTGANVLTF
TRBJ2-1,TRBV19,NA,NA,TGTGCCAGTAGTATAGGACACCAGCCAAGGAATGAGCAGTTCTTC,CASSIGHQPRNEQFF
TRBJ1-2,TRBV7-3,NA,NA,TGTGCCAGCAGCGCCAAGGACAGCCCCTTAGGTGGCTACACCTTC,CASSAKDSPLGGYTF
TRBJ1-2,TRBV12-3/TRBV12-4,NA,TRBD1,TGTGCCAGCAGCCGACAGGGGGCTCTTGGCTACACCTTC,CASSRQGALGYTF
TRBJ2-1,TRBV3-1/TRBV3-2,NA,NA,TGTGCCAGCAGCCAAGCCCGTCGAGCAGGCCCCTACAATGAGCAGTTCTTC,CASSQARRAGPYNEQFF
TRBJ2-3,TRBV5-1,NA,TRBD1,TGCGCCAGCAGCTCGTGGGGACAGGGTGGAGATACGCAGTATTTT,CASSSWGQGGDTQYF
TRBJ1-5,TRBV19,NA,NA,TGTGCCAGTAGTATCACCCGGGATCAGCCCCAGCATTTT,CASSITRDQPQHF
TRBJ1-2,TRBV3-1/TRBV3-2,NA,TRBD1,TGTGCCAGCAGCCAACGCCGGGACAGGGAGGGTGGCTACACCTTC,CASSQRRDREGGYTF
TRBJ1-3,TRBV2,NA,NA,TGTGCCAGCAGTGTAGGGCAGGGATCTGGAAACACCATATATTTT,CASSVGQGSGNTIYF
TRBJ1-1,TRBV5-1,NA,TRBD1,TGCGCCAGCAGCTTGCAGGGGGCGGGAGGGACTGAAGCTTTCTTT,CASSLQGAGGTEAFF
TRBJ1-5,TRBV5-1,NA,TRBD1,TGCGCCAGCAGCTTAGGACAGGGGCAGCCCCAGCATTTT,CASSLGQGQPQHF
TRBJ1-1,TRBV29-1,NA,TRBD1,TGCAGCGTTTACAGGGGTATGAACACTGAAGCTTTCTTT,CSVYRGMNTEAFF
TRBJ2-3,TRBV10-3,NA,TRBD1,TGTGCCATCAGTGAGTCGGGGACAGGGGGTTTTTCGGATACGCAGTATTTT,CAISESGTGGFSDTQYF
TRBJ2-5,TRBV11-3,NA,NA,TGTGCCAGCAGCTTACTGGGGGCCCAAGAGACCCAGTACTTC,CASSLLGAQETQYF
TRBJ2-1,TRBV10-1,NA,TRBD2,TGCGCCAGCAGTGAACAACTAGCGGGGGCCGAATCCTACAATGAGCAGTTCTTC,CASSEQLAGAESYNEQFF
TRBJ2-3,TRBV2,few,NA,TGTGCCAGCAAGGGAGCCCTCACAGATACGCAGTATTTT,CASKGALTDTQYF
TRBJ2-7,TRBV5-1,NA,NA,TGCGCCAGCAGCGTAGAAAAAAACGAGCAGTACTTC,CASSVEKNEQYF
TRBJ2-7,TRBV2,few,NA,TGTGCCAGCAGTGATCACTACGAGCAGTACTTC,CASSDHYEQYF
TRBJ2-3,TRBV7-3,NA,NA,TGTGCCAGCAGCTTACAAGGACTCAGCACAGATACGCAGTATTTT,CASSLQGLSTDTQYF
TRBJ1-1,TRBV3-1/TRBV3-2,NA,TRBD1,TGTGCCAGCAGCCCCAGGGACAGGAACACTGAAGCTTTCTTT,CASSPRDRNTEAFF
TRBJ1-4,TRBV19,NA,NA,TGTGCCAGTAGTCCTCGGACAGATAATGAAAAACTGTTTTTT,CASSPRTDNEKLFF
TRBJ1-2,TRBV27,NA,TRBD1,TGTGCCAGCAGTGGACAGGGGGCAGTCTATGGCTACACCTTC,CASSGQGAVYGYTF
TRBJ2-5,TRBV5-4,NA,NA,TGTGCCAGCGCCACCATGGGGGCAGGGGAAGAGACCCAGTACTTC,CASATMGAGEETQYF
TRBJ1-3,TRBV6-5,NA,NA,TGTGCCAGCAGTAAGGACAGTAAAAACACCATATATTTT,CASSKDSKNTIYF
TRBJ1-3,TRBV19,once,NA,TGTGCCAGTAGTATGGGGAGTAGCTCTGGAAACACCATATATTTT,CASSMGSSSGNTIYF
TRBJ1-1,TRBV4-3,NA,NA,TGCGCCAGCAGCCAAGAGGCCTCTAGGGGAGGGGAAGCTTTCTTT,CASSQEASRGGEAFF
TRBJ1-4,TRBV7-6,NA,TRBD1,TGTGCCAGCAGCTTATCAGGGGGTGCTAATGAAAAACTGTTTTTT,CASSLSGGANEKLFF
TRBJ1-1,TRBV15,NA,NA,TGTGCCACCAGCACCCCCGCGGGGAACACTGAAGCTTTCTTT,CATSTPAGNTEAFF
TRBJ2-3,TRBV6-1,NA,NA,TGTGCCAGCAGTGAACGGAGACCAACAACAGATACGCAGTATTTT,CASSERRPTTDTQYF
TRBJ1-6,TRBV7-2,NA,TRBD1,TGTGCCAGCAGCTTCGGACAGGGGGCATCACCCCTCCACTTT,CASSFGQGASPLHF
TRBJ2-2,TRBV7-2,NA,TRBD1,TGTGCCAACCTCCCGACAGGGGTAAACACCGGGGAGCTGTTTTTT,CANLPTGVNTGELFF
TRBJ2-5,TRBV5-1,NA,NA,TGCGCCAGCACCCTACAGGACCCCCAAGAGACCCAGTACTTC,CASTLQDPQETQYF
TRBJ2-3,TRBV19,NA,NA,TGTGCCAGTAGTATAGCACAGTACACAGATACGCAGTATTTT,CASSIAQYTDTQYF
TRBJ1-6,TRBV19,NA,NA,TGTGCCAGTAGAGAGCGGGGCCGGAGTTCACCCCTCCACTTT,CASRERGRSSPLHF
TRBJ2-5,TRBV9,NA,TRBD2,TGTGCCCGCAGCGTGGGGACTAGCGGGGGGGGCACTGAGACCCAGTACTTC,CARSVGTSGGGTETQYF
TRBJ1-1,TRBV30,NA,NA,TGTGCCTGGAGTGCCCAGGGTGGCACTGAAGCTTTCTTT,CAWSAQGGTEAFF